The entry that follows covers one T cell receptor beta chain sequence. Its specificity is unknown. These data are taken from a study of cytomegalovirus exposure and HLA in healthy donors. The overall study: Findings of an earlier analysis included some 120 million unique TCR beta sequences from some 190 million T cells. Study results and limitations: Earlier findings revealed that most TCR beta V segments proved productive either about 87% or about 30% of the time. Cytomegalovirus status was reportedly diagnosed by the classifier with high specificity and sensitivity.

The PCR had 60 Vbeta and 13 Jbeta primers. Measured with immunoSEQ multiplex PCR; TCRdb has only the in-frame clones, and not every one. The sample shows roughly 120,000 clones, about three quarters of them seen only once. Whereas donors were nominally healthy upon sampling, unrecorded immune exposures were probable. Germline CDR1 is MGHRA and CDR2 is YSYEKL. V shed 4 bases and J 1 base; nucleotides not matched to a gene: 9. This CDR3 is 17 amino acids long. The chain recombines TRBV4-1 with TRBJ2-1; 8 positions agree with TRBD1. The sample comprised PBMCs. The receptor was isolated from a woman in her 40s in good health and CMV-seropositive. This CDR3 reads CASSLSRGRSSYNEQFF. The CDR3 DNA sequence: TGCGCCAGCAGCCTCTCCAGGGGGCGAAGTTCCTACAATGAGCAGTTCTTC.